This TCR beta chain was recorded in a study of cytomegalovirus exposure and HLA in healthy donors. In its sample, this clone was seen a few times. Its antigen is not known. CDR1 MNHNS and CDR2 SASEGT come from the germline V gene. The CDR3 loop spans 14 amino acids. The junction had 8 bases not matched to a gene; V was cut back by 5 bases and J by 7 bases. The study's findings and limits: The authors later found most CMV-associated TCR beta chains appeared HLA-restricted. DRB1 showed the most TCR associations and HLA-C the fewest in a later analysis, as rates varied by HLA locus. Most TCR sequences were seen very rarely across donors, but some public TCRs occurred in many.

The PCR was carried out with 60 Vbeta primers and 13 Jbeta primers. Measured with immunoSEQ multiplex PCR; TCRdb has only the in-frame clones, and not every one. The data hold approximately 170,000 clones, with about 77% observed a single time. Sequencing input: PBMCs. This rearrangement joins TRBV6-1 to TRBJ1-2, with TRBD1 matching 9 bases. This clonotype was sampled from a man under 40 in good health and CMV-seropositive. The CDR3 loop reads CASSFRTGVTGYTF. CDR3 sequence (DNA): TGTGCCAGCAGTTTCCGGACAGGGGTAACTGGCTACACCTTC.